These 16 T cell receptor beta chains originate from one sample sequenced in a study of Graves' ophthalmopathy and Graves' hyperthyroidism. Amplified TCR beta CDR3 regions were obtained using RNA transcripts as template. First-round RT-PCR employed HTBI primers, with a second-round multiplex PCR after it. TCRdb re-called the multiplex PCR reads through MiXCR, storing one row per CDR3 protein. Here the sample spans approximately 460,000 distinct CDR3 sequences, 13% to 15% being singletons. Material: blood. The source of these receptors is a woman between 25 and 40 years old with Graves' ophthalmopathy.

This clonotype was observed a few times. The chain carries TRBV28 and TRBJ2-2; no reliable D call. V was clipped by 9 bases and J by 2 bases, with 10 bases between them. The CDR3 is 13 amino acids. CDR1 is MDHEN and CDR2 is SYDVKM in the germline V gene. The CDR3 reads CASGTENTGELFF. DNA for the CDR3: TGTGCCAGTGGCACGGAAAACACCGGGGAGCTGTTTTTT. Based on the CDR3 plus reference TRBV28 and TRBJ2-2, the full variable domain is DVKVTQSSRYLVKRTGEKVFLECVQDMDHENMFWYRQDPGLGLRLIYFSYDVKMKEKGDIPEGYSVSREKKERFSLILESASTNQTSMYLCASGTENTGELFFGEGSRLTVL.

This clonotype has ten or more counts. The chain employs TRBV12-3 or TRBV12-4 and TRBJ1-2; 9 nucleotides agree with TRBD1. V was pared by 6 bases and J by 0 bases, with 11 bases of the junction left unmatched. The CDR3 is made up of 17 amino acids. Written as DNA, the CDR3 is TGTGCCAGCAGGGACGGGACAGGGAGGGAGACTAACTATGGCTACACCTTC. This translates into CASRDGTGRETNYGYTF.

This rearrangement joins TRBV18 to TRBJ1-5; D may be TRBD1 (5 bases). CDR3 length: 15 amino acids. Per the germline V gene, CDR1 is KGHSH and CDR2 is LQKENI. Trimming pared 4 bases from V and 6 bases from J, leaving 16 bases between. The CDR3 spells CASSLSGTPGQPQHF. The CDR3 DNA reads as TGTGCCAGCTCACTCTCCGGGACGCCAGGTCAGCCCCAGCATTTT.

This clonotype was counted only a few times. The rearrangement uses TRBV20-1 and TRBJ2-5, with 15 bases lining up with TRBD2. There are 17 residues in the CDR3. CDR1 and CDR2 (germline): DFQATT, SNEGSKA (reference sequence). J was trimmed by 5 bases and V by 8 bases; bases with no gene match: 15. CDR3 residues: CSSPGTSGGPPGETQYF. The CDR3 bases are TGCAGTTCACCCGGGACTAGCGGGGGGCCCCCTGGGGAGACCCAGTACTTC.

The J gene is TRBJ2-7, the V gene TRBV20-1, with TRBD2 as a possible D gene (6 bases). The better agreement between TRBJ2-5 and the DNA end casts doubt on the J call. Germline CDR1 reads DFQATT; CDR2 reads SNEGSKA (reference sequence). This CDR3 has 14 residues. The CDR3, as DNA: TGCAGTGCTAGAAATAGCGGAGGCATGGAGACCCAGTACTTC. Amino acids: CSARNSGGMETQYF.

The CDR3 spells CASSPSGRVETQYF. In DNA form, the CDR3 reads TGTGCCAGCAGCCCTAGCGGGAGGGTAGAGACCCAGTACTTC. The chain uses TRBV12-3 or TRBV12-4 and TRBJ2-5; 12 bases match TRBD2. This CDR3 contains 14 residues. Trimming cost V 6 bases and J 4 bases; bases outside gene matches: 3.

The chain employs TRBV30 and TRBJ2-6; the D is unclear. Trimming left V 7 bases short and J 0 bases short, with 7 bases between. CDR3 size: 13 residues. Germline V lookup: CDR1 GTSNPN, CDR2 SVGIG (reference sequence). As DNA, the CDR3 is TGTGCCTTCAGCAGCTCTGGGGCCAACGTCCTGACTTTC. Protein sequence: CAFSSSGANVLTF.

This clonotype was detected ten times or more. The V call is TRBV7-9, the J call TRBJ2-2; the D is unclear. Germline V lookup: CDR1 SEHNR, CDR2 FQNEAQ (reference sequence). This CDR3 spans 13 amino acids. V was trimmed by 2 bases and J by 3 bases, leaving 4 bases between them. The CDR3 DNA reads TGTGCCAGCAGCTTACAGGACACCGGGGAGCTGTTTTTT. It specifies CASSLQDTGELFF.

There are many counts of this clonotype. The chain has TRBV28 and TRBJ2-7, with 13 bases that match TRBD2. Unmatched junction bases numbered 5, after V lost 6 bases and J lost 3 bases. From germline, CDR1 is MDHEN and CDR2 SYDVKM. The CDR3 contains 15 residues. The CDR3 DNA reads as TGTGCCAGCAGCCCTAGGACTAGCGGGAGCTACGAGCAGTACTTC. This codes for CASSPRTSGSYEQYF.

The V gene is TRBV28, the J gene TRBJ2-7; D is ambiguous. Between the trimmed V and J ends, which lost 6 bases and 1 base, there was a span of 13 bases. This CDR3 is 14 amino acids long. Germline assignment: CDR1 MDHEN and CDR2 SYDVKM. CDR3 sequence reads: CASSRLGYSYEQYF. The CDR3 coding sequence is TGTGCCAGCAGCCGACTCGGGTATTCCTACGAGCAGTACTTC.

This clonotype has ten or more counts. V is TRBV4-1 and J is TRBJ1-1; D is possibly TRBD1 (6 bases). Germline values: CDR1 MGHRA, CDR2 YSYEKL. Between the trimmed V and J ends, which lost 4 bases and 3 bases, there was a span of 9 bases. The CDR3 extends over 13 amino acids. The CDR3 reads CASSPSGDTEAFF. CDR3 nucleotides: TGCGCCAGCAGCCCATCAGGGGACACTGAAGCTTTCTTT.

This clonotype was counted ten times or more. The chain has TRBV6-5 and TRBJ2-7; TRBD1 is a possible D gene (5 bases). Looked up from germline, CDR1 is MNHEY and CDR2 is SVGAGI. The length of the CDR3 is 17 residues. Trimming pared 0 bases from V and 6 bases from J, leaving 21 bases between. The CDR3 here is CASSYSRASGSAREQYF. The CDR3 coding sequence is TGTGCCAGCAGTTACTCGAGAGCATCAGGGTCCGCCCGCGAGCAGTACTTC.

This clonotype was seen many times. The rearrangement uses TRBV24-1 and TRBJ1-2, with TRBD1 matching over 11 bases. Germline V CDR1 and CDR2: KGHDR, SFDVKD. V lost 4 bases to trimming and J lost 6 bases; unmatched junction nucleotides: 3. CDR3 length equals 14 residues. CDR3 DNA: TGTGCCACCAGTGAAAGGACAGGGGGCCATGGCTACACCTTC. This translates into CATSERTGGHGYTF.

This clonotype was picked up a small number of times. The chain employs TRBV27 and TRBJ1-5, with TRBD1 identical over 7 bases. Looked up from germline, CDR1 is MNHEY and CDR2 is SMNVEV (reference sequence). V shed 7 bases, J shed 7 bases, and the junction held 7 bases outside the gene matches. The CDR3 contains 13 residues. Here the CDR3 DNA reads TGTGCCAGCACCGACAGGGAGGACCAGCCCCAGCATTTT. Translated: CASTDREDQPQHF.

This clonotype was seen a handful of times. The rearrangement links TRBV20-1 to TRBJ1-5; TRBD1 might be the D (6 bases). Germline CDR1 and CDR2: DFQATT and SNEGSKA (reference sequence). Trimming pared 6 bases from V and 2 bases from J, leaving 11 bases between. CDR3 length: 13 residues. The DNA for the CDR3 is TGCAGTGCCGGGGGCAGGGGCAATCAGCCCCAGCATTTT. Translating gives CSAGGRGNQPQHF.

This clonotype has a count of ten or more. The genes are TRBV2 and TRBJ1-2, with TRBD1 matching over 10 bases. Germline loops: CDR1 SNHLY, CDR2 FYNNEI. The CDR3 runs to 13 residues. The V segment lost 9 bases and the J segment 7 bases; nucleotides outside the gene matches: 8. In DNA form, the CDR3 reads TGTGCCAGGACGGTGGGACAGGGGTCTGGCTACACCTTC. Protein sequence: CARTVGQGSGYTF.